This T cell receptor beta chain is drawn from a study of blood T cell repertoires in COVID-19. The ends lost 4 bases at V and 6 bases at J; junction bases unmatched: 13. The CDR3 consists of 15 residues. Germline CDR1 SGHRS, CDR2 YFSETQ. The protocol was immunoSEQ multiplex PCR, while the TCRdb copy is restricted to in-frame clones and leaves out a portion. The table records some 500,000 clones, more than 75% of them present only once. Source material: PBMCs or T cells enriched from blood (not recorded which). This chain uses TRBV5-1 with TRBJ2-7; 7 positions match TRBD1. The clonotype originates from a woman aged 40-49 years who had recovered from COVID-19. The CDR3 here is CASSTGTGELSEQYF. CDR3 nucleotides: TGCGCCAGCAGCACGGGAACAGGGGAATTAAGCGAGCAGTACTTC.